This note documents a single T cell receptor (beta chain) sequence. This clone was picked up a small number of times. Its antigen is unknown. No base qualities exist here, and no much larger clone lies one base off it. Library preparation employed the immunoSEQ multiplex PCR assay. For the multiplex PCR, a mixture combining 60 forward primers for TCR Vbeta segments and 13 reverse primers for TCR Jbeta segments was used. The CDR3 region of rearranged TCR beta genes was amplified from genomic DNA by a multiplex PCR assay. On the Illumina HiSeq System, the amplified TCR beta libraries were sequenced as 87-base-pair reads. In the authors' own workflow: A later analysis counted tens of millions of unique TCR beta chains across the 666 repertoires, and 9.5 million to 11 million of these chains were shared by at least two donors. Raw reads were error-corrected and collapsed into unique sequences with a nearest-neighbor algorithm that merged closely related sequences to remove PCR and sequencing errors. Alignment of CDR3 sequences to IMGT reference sequences was used to assign V, D and J gene segments. For a sequence to be retained, a match of at least six nucleotides to both a V gene segment and a J gene segment was required. A rearrangement was called productive if the CDR3 had no stop codons and remained in frame with V and J, and every other rearrangement was called non-productive. Following IMGT convention, CDR3 was defined as the stretch from the second conserved V-encoded cysteine to the conserved J-encoded phenylalanine. In an earlier analysis of approximately 590 of the donors, sequences lacking an unambiguous match to a single V gene segment were excluded. In an earlier analysis of about 590 of the donors, a V segment was called functional when productive rearrangements were above 56.7%, and segregating when the standard deviation between donors exceeded 5%. To diagnose cytomegalovirus status from the catalog of TCR beta chain sequences, a statistical classification framework was built. A later analysis assigned V and J genes by comparing TCR nucleotide sequences with IMGT/GENE-DB human TR gene sequences. Using the TCRdist pipeline, a later analysis assigned CDR3 sequences along with most-parsimonious VDJ recombination scenarios. In a later analysis, each TCR beta chain was defined by its CDR3 amino acid sequence together with its V-gene family, and reads without a unique V-gene family were excluded. In a later analysis, around 650 highly shared, low-generation-probability nucleotide sequences were removed to address suspected cross-contamination and a sequencing artifact. In a later analysis, a clonal expansion index for each public chain was calculated from normalized within-repertoire ranks of inferred template counts. In a later analysis, generation probabilities were computed with a VDJ recombination model fitted to out-of-frame rearrangements, and the resulting probabilities were checked against IGoR. A later analysis scored TCR-TCR, TCR-HLA and TCR-CMV co-occurrence with hypergeometric tests, applying a repertoire-size bias correction to TCR pairs. In a later analysis, false discovery rates were estimated by permuting HLA or CMV assignments 20 times. In a later analysis, co-occurring TCRs were grouped using DBSCAN, and TCRdist sequence similarity was added for clustering within HLA-allele-positive subsets. Repertoires with fewer than 30,000 or more than 120,000 public chains, plus five repertoires with anomalous nucleotide sharing, were excluded from co-occurrence clustering. Here the immuneACCESS table is served through TCRdb, limited to in-frame sequences with V and J called. Missing clones are a known gap in these copies; in checked studies unresolved V genes cover under half, and the rest lacks a known reason. D and trimming were read from the DNA, whereas the V and J calls and clone size are those reported in that table. The sample has roughly 180,000 clones on record, around 72% of them singletons. The ten largest make up less than 3% of the sample.

The trim is 1 base for V and 1 base for J, with a gap of 13 bases between the germline ends. The germline V gene gives CDR1 as MNHEY and CDR2 as SVGAGI. The CDR3, cysteine through phenylalanine, is 16 amino acids long. Just CDR3 DNA is preserved here, 48 bases in frame from base 1. The cohort comprised 710 or so healthy bone marrow donors. At the time of sampling, every cohort member was nominally healthy, though immune exposures that went unrecorded were likely present. The donor was CMV seronegative and belonged to the group of 320 or so seronegative cohort members. A peripheral blood sample was collected from each donor, and TCR beta sequencing was performed on peripheral blood mononuclear cells. The Qiagen DNeasy Blood Extraction Kit was used to extract genomic DNA from the blood cell samples. The source of the sample is a study of cytomegalovirus exposure and HLA in healthy donors (TCRdb year 2017). In terms of the full investigation: An earlier analysis of 587 of the donors reported over 250 Gb of sequence data and 117 million unique TCR beta sequences obtained from 180 million or so T cells. Roughly 310 gigabases of sequencing data and 70 million to 100 million unique TCR sequences were included in an early release covering 550 to 650 HLA-typed donors. The genetic ancestry cluster associated with self-reported Caucasian donors included over 80% of the roughly 400 genotyped donors. The study aimed to test whether cataloging public T cell receptors could reveal signatures of past pathogen exposure. The study profiled the T cell repertoires of under 850 subjects by immunosequencing and related them to cytomegalovirus serostatus. Along with the approximately 700-subject first cohort, a separate validation cohort of over a hundred different subjects was used. High-throughput TCR immunosequencing, statistical association of individual TCRs with disease status, and machine learning were combined to predict cytomegalovirus infection status. A later analysis re-analyzed previously published TCR beta repertoires from 600 to 850 donors and added high-resolution HLA genotyping to study TCR occurrence patterns. Rather than drawing on any new phenotypic data, the later analysis identified candidate immune exposures from TCR beta sequences and the way those sequences occurred across donors. An earlier analysis of 587 of the donors used high-throughput TCR beta sequencing to judge whether each TCR beta V gene segment behaved as functional or pseudogenic. Donor age, sex, ethnicity and CMV serostatus were collected together with the repertoire data. A later genetic analysis used genome-wide SNP genotypes for about 65% of the roughly 670 donors, treating that subset as a discovery cohort. Every discovery cohort repertoire had been produced on one sequencing platform. HLA typing covered class I and class II loci at four-digit resolution. Typing coverage varied by locus: roughly 620-630 donors for A, B, C, DRB1 and DQB1; roughly 510 for DQA1; more than 600 for DPA1; 400 to 480 for DPB1. A few DR-DQ haplotypes were treated as single units for association and clustering because of strong linkage in the cohort. Across under 500 genotyped donors of the cohort, an average of roughly 250,000 unique TCR beta nucleotide sequences per donor were sequenced, and roughly 20% of those sequences were non-productive.

What the work shows at the level of the full study, not this receptor alone: Because some donors lacked HLA typing at each locus, the association tests relied only on the typed subset. Specific HLA alleles were associated with 15,000 to 20,000 TCR beta sequences at a false discovery rate of 0.05 in a later analysis. A later analysis reported that several top co-occurrence clusters appeared linked to parvovirus B19, influenza, CMV and Epstein-Barr virus. Some IMGT-functional V segments, including TRBV6-2 and TRBV6-3, could not be distinguished by the 87-base-pair reads and were therefore excluded. The authors suggested that the approach could potentially be extended to other disease states and immunological phenotypes. When HLA alleles, especially DR and DQ, strongly co-occurred, TCR associations were difficult to assign to individual alleles. The earlier analysis of around 600 of the donors excluded roughly 17 rarely observed V segments, including chromosome 9 orphons, because counts were too low. Most CMV-associated TCR beta chains appeared to be HLA-restricted in a later analysis, and the HLA associations seemed to be driven largely by CMV exposure. A later analysis found that TCR association rates varied across HLA loci, with DRB1 alleles showing the most associated TCRs and HLA-C alleles the fewest. Immune exposure information for the cohort was limited to CMV serostatus. Linkage disequilibrium might explain the correlated functional status among segregating V segments, but an unknown experimental factor could not be excluded. A later genetic analysis associated a missense DCLRE1C variant with V-gene and J-gene trimming of TCR beta chains, and an independent cohort replicated the association. In this cohort, only TCR beta chains were sequenced, and detectable features were limited by the absence of alpha or paired-chain data. A further reported finding was that TCR beta sequences accurately predicted the HLA-A and HLA-B alleles for most subjects in the first cohort. In vitro tests confirmed that a few of the cytomegalovirus-associated TCR beta chains recognize cytomegalovirus antigens. A later analysis found that HLA-associated TCR beta chains were more clonally expanded and had lower generation probabilities than equally common non-associated chains. The sequencing pipeline was judged likely to have produced a cluster of highly shared sequence variants as a technical artifact. Presence/absence analyses assumed roughly uniform sequencing depth across donors, an assumption that may not hold. The classifier was reported to diagnose cytomegalovirus status with high specificity and sensitivity in both the original and validation cohorts. Most TCR sequences were seen in very few donors, while some public TCRs were found in many individuals. Broadly in line with IMGT annotations, most TCR beta V segments showed up in productive rearrangements about 90% or about 30% of the time in an earlier analysis of around 600 of the donors. In a later genetic analysis, fewer N-insertions in productive TCRs were reported among donors in an Asian-associated ancestry cluster than the approximately 710-donor mean. The study listed approximately 150 TCR beta chains as associated with cytomegalovirus.

Material for sequencing was PBMCs. This chain joins TRBV6-5 to TRBJ1-1; too little of a D gene remains to name it. The clonotype was recovered from a female donor in good health and CMV-seronegative. The DNA sequence reads TGTGCCAGCAGTTACTTCATGACAACCCGGAACACTGAAGCTTTCTTT. Its protein product is CASSYFMTTRNTEAFF.